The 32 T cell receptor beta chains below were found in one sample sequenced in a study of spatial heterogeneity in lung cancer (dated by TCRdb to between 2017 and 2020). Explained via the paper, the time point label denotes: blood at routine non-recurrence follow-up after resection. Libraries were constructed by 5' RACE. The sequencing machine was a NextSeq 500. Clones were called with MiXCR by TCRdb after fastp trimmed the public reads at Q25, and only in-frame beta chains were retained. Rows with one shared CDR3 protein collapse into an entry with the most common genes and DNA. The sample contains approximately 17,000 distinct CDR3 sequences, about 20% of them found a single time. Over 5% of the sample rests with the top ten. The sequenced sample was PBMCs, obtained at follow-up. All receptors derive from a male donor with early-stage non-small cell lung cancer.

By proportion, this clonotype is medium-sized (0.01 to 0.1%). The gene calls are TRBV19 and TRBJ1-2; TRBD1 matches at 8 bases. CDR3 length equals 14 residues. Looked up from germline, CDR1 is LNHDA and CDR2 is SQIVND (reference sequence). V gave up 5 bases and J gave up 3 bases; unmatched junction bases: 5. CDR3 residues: CASSPDRAHYGYTF. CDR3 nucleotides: TGTGCCAGTAGTCCGGACAGGGCCCACTATGGCTACACCTTC.

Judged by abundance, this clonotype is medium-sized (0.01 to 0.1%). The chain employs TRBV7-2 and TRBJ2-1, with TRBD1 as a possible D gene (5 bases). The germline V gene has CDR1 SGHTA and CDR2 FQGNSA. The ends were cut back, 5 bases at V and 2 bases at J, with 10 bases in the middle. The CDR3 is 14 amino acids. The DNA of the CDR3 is TGTGCCAGCAGCCCGATGGGGCCCTACAATGAGCAGTTCTTC. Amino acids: CASSPMGPYNEQFF.

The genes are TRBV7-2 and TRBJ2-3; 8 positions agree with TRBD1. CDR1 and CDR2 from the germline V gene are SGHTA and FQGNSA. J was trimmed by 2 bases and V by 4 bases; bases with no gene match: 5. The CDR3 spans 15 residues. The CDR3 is CASSSGTGYTDTQYF. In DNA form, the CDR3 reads TGTGCCAGCAGCTCTGGGACAGGCTACACAGATACGCAGTATTTT.

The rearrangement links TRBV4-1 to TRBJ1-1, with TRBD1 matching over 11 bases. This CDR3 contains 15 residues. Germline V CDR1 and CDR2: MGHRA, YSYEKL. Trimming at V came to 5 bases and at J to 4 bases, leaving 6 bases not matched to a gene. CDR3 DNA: TGCGCCAGCAGCAGGACCGGGACAGGGGGCACTGAAGCTTTCTTT. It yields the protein CASSRTGTGGTEAFF.

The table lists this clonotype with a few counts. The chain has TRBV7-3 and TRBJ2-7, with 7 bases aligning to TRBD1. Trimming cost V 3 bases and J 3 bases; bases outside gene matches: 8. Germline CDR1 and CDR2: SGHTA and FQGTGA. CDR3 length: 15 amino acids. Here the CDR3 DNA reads TGTGCCAGCAGCTTCGACAGGGCTGAAATCTACGAGCAGTACTTC. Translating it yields CASSFDRAEIYEQYF.

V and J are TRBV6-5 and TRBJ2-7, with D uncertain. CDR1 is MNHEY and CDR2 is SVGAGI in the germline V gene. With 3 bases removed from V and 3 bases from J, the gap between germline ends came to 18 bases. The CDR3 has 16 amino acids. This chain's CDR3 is CASSYDPSAGSYEQYF. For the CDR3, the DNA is TGTGCCAGCAGTTATGATCCGAGCGCAGGTAGCTACGAGCAGTACTTC.

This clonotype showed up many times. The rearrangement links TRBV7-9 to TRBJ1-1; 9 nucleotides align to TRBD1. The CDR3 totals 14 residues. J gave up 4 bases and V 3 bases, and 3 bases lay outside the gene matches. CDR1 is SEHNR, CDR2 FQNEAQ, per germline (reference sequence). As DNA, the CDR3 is TGTGCCAGCAGCTTCGGACAGGGGAGCACTGAAGCTTTCTTT. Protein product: CASSFGQGSTEAFF.

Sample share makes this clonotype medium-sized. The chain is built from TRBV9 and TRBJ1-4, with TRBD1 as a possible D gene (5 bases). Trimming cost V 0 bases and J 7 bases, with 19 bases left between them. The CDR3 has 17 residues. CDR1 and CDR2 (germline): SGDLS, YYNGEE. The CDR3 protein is CASSVDSGFRTSEKLFF. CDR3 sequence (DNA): TGTGCCAGCAGCGTAGATTCAGGGTTCCGGACAAGTGAAAAACTGTTTTTT.

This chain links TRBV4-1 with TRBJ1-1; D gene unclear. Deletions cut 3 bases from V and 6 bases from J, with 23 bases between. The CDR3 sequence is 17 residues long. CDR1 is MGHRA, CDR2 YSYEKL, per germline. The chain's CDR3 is CASSHIPGNRGGPEAFF. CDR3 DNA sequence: TGCGCCAGCAGCCACATCCCCGGGAACAGAGGAGGTCCTGAAGCTTTCTTT.

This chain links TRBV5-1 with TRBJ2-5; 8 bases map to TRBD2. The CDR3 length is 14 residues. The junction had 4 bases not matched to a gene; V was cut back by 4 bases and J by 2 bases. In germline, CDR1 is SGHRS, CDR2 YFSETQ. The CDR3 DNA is TGCGCCAGCAGCCTAGGACTAGCTCAAGAGACCCAGTACTTC. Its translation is CASSLGLAQETQYF. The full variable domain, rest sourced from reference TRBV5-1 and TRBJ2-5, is KAGVTQTPRYLIKTRGQQVTLSCSPISGHRSVSWYQQTPGQGLQFLFEYFSETQRNKGNFPGRFSGRQFSNSRSEMNVSTLELGDSALYLCASSLGLAQETQYFGPGTRLLVL.

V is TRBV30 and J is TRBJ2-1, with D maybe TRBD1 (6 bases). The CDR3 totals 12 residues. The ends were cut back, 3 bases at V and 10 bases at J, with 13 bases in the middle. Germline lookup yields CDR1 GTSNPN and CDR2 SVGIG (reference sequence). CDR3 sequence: CAWREGDREQFF. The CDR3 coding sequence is TGTGCCTGGAGAGAGGGCGACAGGGAGCAGTTCTTC.

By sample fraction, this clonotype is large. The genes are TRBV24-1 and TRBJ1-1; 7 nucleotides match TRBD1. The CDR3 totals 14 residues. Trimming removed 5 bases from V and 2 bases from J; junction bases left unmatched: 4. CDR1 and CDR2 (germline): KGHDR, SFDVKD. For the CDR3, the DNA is TGTGCCACCAGTGGCGGGACAGCTAACACTGAAGCTTTCTTT. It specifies CATSGGTANTEAFF.

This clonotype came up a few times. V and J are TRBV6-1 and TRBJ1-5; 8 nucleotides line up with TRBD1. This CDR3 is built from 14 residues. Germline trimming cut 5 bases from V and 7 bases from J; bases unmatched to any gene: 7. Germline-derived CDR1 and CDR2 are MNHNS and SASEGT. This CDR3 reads CASSLDRVGQPQHF. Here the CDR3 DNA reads TGTGCCAGCAGTTTGGACAGGGTGGGGCAGCCCCAGCATTTT.

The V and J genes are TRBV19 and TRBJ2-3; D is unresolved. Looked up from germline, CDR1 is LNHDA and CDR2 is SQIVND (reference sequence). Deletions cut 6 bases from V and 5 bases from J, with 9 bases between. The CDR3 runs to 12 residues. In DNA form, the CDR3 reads TGTGCCAGTAGGGGCAGGATAGATACGCAGTATTTT. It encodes CASRGRIDTQYF.

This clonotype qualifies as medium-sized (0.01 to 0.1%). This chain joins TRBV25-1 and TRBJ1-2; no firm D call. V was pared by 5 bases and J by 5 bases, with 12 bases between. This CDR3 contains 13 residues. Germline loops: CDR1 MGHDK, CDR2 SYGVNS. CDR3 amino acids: CASSPRPGYGYTF. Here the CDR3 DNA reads TGTGCCAGCAGTCCCAGGCCCGGGTATGGCTACACCTTC.

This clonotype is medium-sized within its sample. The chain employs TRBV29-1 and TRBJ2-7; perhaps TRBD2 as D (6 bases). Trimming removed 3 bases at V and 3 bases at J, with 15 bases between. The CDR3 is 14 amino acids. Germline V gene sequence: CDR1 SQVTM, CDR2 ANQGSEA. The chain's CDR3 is CSVEVDTGVYEQYF. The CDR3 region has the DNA TGCAGCGTTGAGGTGGACACGGGGGTCTACGAGCAGTACTTC.

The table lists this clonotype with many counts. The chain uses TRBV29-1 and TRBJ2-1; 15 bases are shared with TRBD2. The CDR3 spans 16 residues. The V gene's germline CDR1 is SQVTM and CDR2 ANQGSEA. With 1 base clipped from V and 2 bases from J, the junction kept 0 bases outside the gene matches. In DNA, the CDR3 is TGCAGCGTTGAAGGGACTAGCGGGGGGGCCTACAATGAGCAGTTCTTC. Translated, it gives CSVEGTSGGAYNEQFF.

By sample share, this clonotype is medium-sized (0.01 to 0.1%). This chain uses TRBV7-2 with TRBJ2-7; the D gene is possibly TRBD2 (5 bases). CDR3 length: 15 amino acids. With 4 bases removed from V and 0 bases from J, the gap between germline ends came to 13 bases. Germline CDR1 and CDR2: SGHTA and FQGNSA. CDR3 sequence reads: CASSSPTSSSYEQYF. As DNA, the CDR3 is TGTGCCAGCAGCTCACCCACTAGTTCCTCCTACGAGCAGTACTTC. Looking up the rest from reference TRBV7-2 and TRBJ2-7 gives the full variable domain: GAGVSQSPSNKVTEKGKDVELRCDPISGHTALYWYRQSLGQGLEFLIYFQGNSAPDKSGLPSDRFSAERTGGSVSTLTIQRTQQEDSAVYLCASSSPTSSSYEQYFGPGTRLTVT.

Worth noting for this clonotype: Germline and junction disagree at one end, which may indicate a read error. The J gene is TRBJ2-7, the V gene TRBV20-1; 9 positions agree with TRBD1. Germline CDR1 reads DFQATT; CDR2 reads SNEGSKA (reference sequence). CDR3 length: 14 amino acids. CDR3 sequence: CSAREGQGHYEQYF. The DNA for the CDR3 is TGCAGTGCCAGAGAGGGACAGGGACACTACGAGCAGTACTTC.

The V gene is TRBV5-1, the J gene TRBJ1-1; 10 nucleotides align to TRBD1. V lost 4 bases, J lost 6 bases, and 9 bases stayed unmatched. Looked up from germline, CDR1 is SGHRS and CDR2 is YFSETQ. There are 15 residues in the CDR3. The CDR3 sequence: CASSEQTGGGPEAFF. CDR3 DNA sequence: TGCGCCAGCAGCGAGCAGACAGGGGGCGGGCCTGAAGCTTTCTTT. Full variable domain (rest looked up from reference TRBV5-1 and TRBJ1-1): KAGVTQTPRYLIKTRGQQVTLSCSPISGHRSVSWYQQTPGQGLQFLFEYFSETQRNKGNFPGRFSGRQFSNSRSEMNVSTLELGDSALYLCASSEQTGGGPEAFFGQGTRLTVV.

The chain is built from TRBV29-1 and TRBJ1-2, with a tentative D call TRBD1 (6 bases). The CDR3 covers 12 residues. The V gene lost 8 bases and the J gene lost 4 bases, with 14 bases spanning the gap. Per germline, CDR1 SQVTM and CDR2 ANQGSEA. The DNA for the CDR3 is TGCAGCACTCACAGGGTGGGCTATGGCTACACCTTC. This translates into CSTHRVGYGYTF. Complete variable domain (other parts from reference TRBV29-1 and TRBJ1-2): SAVISQKPSRDICQRGTSLTIQCQVDSQVTMMFWYRQQPGQSLTLIATANQGSEATYESGFVIDKFPISRPNLTFSTLTVSNMSPEDSSIYLCSTHRVGYGYTFGSGTRLTVV.

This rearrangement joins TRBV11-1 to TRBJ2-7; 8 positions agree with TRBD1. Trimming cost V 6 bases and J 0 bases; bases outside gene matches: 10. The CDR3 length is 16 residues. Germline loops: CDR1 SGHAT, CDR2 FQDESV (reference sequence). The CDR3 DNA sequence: TGTGCCAGCAGGGACCCCGGGACAGGCGACTCCTACGAGCAGTACTTC. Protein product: CASRDPGTGDSYEQYF.

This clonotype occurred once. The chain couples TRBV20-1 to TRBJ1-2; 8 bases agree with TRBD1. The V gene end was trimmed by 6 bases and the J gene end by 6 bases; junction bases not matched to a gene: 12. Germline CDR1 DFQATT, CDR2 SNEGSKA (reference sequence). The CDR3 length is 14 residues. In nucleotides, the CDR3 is TGCAGTGCGGATAGACGGGACAGGCAGAATGGCTACACCTTC. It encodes CSADRRDRQNGYTF.

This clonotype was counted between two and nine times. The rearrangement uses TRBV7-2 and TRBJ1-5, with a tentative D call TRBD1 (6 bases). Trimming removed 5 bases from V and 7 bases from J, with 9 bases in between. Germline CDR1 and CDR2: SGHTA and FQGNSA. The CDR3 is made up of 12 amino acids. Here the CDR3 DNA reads TGTGCCAGCAGCGTCAGGGGCCAGCCCCAGCATTTT. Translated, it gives CASSVRGQPQHF. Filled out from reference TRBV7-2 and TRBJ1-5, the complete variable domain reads GAGVSQSPSNKVTEKGKDVELRCDPISGHTALYWYRQSLGQGLEFLIYFQGNSAPDKSGLPSDRFSAERTGGSVSTLTIQRTQQEDSAVYLCASSVRGQPQHFGDGTRLSIL.

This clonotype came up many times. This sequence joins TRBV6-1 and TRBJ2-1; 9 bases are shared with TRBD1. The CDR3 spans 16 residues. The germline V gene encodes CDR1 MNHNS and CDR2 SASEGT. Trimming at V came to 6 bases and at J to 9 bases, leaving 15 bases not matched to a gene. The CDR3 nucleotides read TGTGCCAGCAGCCATCTCCCGGGACAGGGTACCCCTGAGCAGTTCTTC. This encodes CASSHLPGQGTPEQFF.

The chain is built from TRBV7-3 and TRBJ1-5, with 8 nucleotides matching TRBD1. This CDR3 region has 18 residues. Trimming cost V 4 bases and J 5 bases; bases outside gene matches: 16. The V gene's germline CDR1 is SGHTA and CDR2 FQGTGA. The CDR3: CASSCERLPSTGDQPQHF. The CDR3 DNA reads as TGTGCCAGCAGCTGTGAACGCCTGCCGTCGACAGGGGATCAGCCCCAGCATTTT.

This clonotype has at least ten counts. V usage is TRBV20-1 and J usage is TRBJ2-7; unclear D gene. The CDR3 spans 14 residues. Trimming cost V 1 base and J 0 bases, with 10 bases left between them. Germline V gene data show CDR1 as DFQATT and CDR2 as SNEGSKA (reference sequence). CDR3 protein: CSARAIGVSYEQYF. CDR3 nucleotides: TGCAGTGCTAGAGCTATTGGGGTCTCCTACGAGCAGTACTTC.

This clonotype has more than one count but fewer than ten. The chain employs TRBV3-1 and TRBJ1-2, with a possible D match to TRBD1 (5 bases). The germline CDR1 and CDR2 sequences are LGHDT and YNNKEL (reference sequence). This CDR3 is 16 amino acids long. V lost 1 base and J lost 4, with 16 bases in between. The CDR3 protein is CASSQGGKGWAYGYTF. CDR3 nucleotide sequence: TGTGCCAGCAGCCAAGGGGGGAAGGGGTGGGCCTATGGCTACACCTTC.

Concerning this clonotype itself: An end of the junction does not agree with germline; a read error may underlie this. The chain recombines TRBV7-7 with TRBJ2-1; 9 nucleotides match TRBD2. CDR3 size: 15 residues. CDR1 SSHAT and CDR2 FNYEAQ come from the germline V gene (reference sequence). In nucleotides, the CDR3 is TGTGCTAGCAGCTCCCTGGCGGGGGGGCGGAGTGAGCAGTTCTTC. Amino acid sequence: CASSSLAGGRSEQFF. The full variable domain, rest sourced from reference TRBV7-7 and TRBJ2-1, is GAGVSQSPRYKVTKRGQDVTLRCDPISSHATLYWYQQALGQGPEFLTYFNYEAQPDKSGLPSDRFSAERPEGSISTLTIQRTEQRDSAMYRCASSSLAGGRSEQFFGPGTRLTVL.

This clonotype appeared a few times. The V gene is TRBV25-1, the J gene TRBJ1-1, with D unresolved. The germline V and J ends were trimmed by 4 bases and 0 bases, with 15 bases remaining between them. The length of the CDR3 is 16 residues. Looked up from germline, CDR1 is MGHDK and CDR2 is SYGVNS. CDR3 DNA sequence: TGTGCCAGCAGTGCCAGAGGTCACACGGTGAACACTGAAGCTTTCTTT. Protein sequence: CASSARGHTVNTEAFF. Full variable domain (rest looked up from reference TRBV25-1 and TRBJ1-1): EADIYQTPRYLVIGTGKKITLECSQTMGHDKMYWYQQDPGMELHLIHYSYGVNSTEKGDLSSESTVSRIRTEHFPLTLESARPSHTSQYLCASSARGHTVNTEAFFGQGTRLTVV.

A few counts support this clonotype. CDR3 protein: CSVRSPDTQYF. CDR3 bases: TGCAGCGTTAGATCTCCAGATACGCAGTATTTT. The chain carries TRBV29-1 and TRBJ2-3; no clear D gene. CDR3 size: 11 residues. CDR1 is SQVTM, CDR2 ANQGSEA, per germline. Trimming left V 5 bases short and J 4 bases short, with 7 bases between.

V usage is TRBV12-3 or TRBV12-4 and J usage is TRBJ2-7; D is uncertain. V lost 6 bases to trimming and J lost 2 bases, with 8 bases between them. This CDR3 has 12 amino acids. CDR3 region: CASSRPAYEQYF. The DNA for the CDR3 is TGTGCCAGCAGCAGGCCGGCCTACGAGCAGTACTTC.